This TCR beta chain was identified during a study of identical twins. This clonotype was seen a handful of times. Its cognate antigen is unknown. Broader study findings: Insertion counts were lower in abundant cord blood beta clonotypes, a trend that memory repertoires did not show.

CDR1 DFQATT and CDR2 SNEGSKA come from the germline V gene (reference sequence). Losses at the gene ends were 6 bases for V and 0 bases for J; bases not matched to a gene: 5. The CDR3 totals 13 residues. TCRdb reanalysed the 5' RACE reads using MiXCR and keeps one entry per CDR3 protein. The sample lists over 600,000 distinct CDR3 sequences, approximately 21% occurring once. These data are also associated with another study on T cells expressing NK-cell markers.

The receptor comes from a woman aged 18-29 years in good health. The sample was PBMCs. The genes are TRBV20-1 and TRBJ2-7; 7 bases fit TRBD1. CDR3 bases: TGCAGTGCATCCGGGACAGACTCCTACGAGCAGTACTTC. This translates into CSASGTDSYEQYF.